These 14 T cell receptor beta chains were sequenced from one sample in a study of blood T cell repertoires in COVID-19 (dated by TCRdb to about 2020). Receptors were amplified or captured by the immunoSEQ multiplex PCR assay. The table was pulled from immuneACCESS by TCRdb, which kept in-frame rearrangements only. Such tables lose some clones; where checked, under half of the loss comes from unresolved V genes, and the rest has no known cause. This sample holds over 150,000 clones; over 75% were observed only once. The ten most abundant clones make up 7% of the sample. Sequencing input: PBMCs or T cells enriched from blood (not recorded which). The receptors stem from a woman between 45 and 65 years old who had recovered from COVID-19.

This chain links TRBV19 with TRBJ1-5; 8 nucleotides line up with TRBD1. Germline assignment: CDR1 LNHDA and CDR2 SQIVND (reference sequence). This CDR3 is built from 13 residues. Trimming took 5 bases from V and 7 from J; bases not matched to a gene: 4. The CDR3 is CASSVQGGQPQHF. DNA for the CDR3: TGTGCCAGTAGTGTACAGGGGGGCCAGCCCCAGCATTTT.

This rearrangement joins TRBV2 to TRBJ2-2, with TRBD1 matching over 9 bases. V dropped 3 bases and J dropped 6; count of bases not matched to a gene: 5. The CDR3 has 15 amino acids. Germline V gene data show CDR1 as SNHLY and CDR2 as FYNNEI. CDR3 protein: CASSEWDRDSGELFF. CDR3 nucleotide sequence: TGTGCCAGCAGTGAGTGGGACAGGGACTCCGGGGAGCTGTTTTTT.

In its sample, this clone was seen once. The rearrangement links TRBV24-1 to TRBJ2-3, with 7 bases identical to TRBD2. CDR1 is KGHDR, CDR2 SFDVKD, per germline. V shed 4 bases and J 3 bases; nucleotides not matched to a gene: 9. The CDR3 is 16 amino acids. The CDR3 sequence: CATSEFYGGSTDTQYF. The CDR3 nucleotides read TGTGCCACCAGTGAATTCTATGGCGGGAGTACAGATACGCAGTATTTT.

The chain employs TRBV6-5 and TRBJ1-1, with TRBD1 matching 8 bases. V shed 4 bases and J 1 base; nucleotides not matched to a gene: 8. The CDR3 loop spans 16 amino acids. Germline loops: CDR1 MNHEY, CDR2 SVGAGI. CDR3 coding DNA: TGTGCCAGCAGTTCCCCCCCTGGACAGGGGAACACTGAAGCTTTCTTT. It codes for CASSSPPGQGNTEAFF.

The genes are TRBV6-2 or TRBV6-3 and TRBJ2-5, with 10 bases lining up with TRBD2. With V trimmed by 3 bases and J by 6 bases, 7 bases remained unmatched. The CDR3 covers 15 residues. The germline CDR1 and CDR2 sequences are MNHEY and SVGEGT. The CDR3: CASSYPSGSIKTQYF. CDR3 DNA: TGTGCCAGCAGTTATCCTAGCGGGAGTATAAAGACCCAGTACTTC.

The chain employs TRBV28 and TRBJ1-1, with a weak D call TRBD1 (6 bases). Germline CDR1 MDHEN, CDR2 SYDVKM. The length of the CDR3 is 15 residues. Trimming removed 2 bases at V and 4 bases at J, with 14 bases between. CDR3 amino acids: CASSLAQGRGTEAFF. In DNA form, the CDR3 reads TGTGCCAGCAGTTTAGCACAGGGCCGCGGCACTGAAGCTTTCTTT.

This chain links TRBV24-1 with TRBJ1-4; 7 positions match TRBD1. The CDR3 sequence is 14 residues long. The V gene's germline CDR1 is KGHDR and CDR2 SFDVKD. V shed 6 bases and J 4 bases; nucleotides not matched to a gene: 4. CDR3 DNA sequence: TGTGCCACCAGTTTAGGACAGGATAATGAAAAACTGTTTTTT. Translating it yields CATSLGQDNEKLFF.

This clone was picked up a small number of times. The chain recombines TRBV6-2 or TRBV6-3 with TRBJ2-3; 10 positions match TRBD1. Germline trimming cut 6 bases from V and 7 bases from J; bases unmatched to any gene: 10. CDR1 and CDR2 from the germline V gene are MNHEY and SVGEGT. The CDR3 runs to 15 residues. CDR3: CASSPRDRGKNTQYF. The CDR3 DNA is TGTGCCAGCAGCCCCCGGGACAGGGGAAAGAATACGCAGTATTTT.

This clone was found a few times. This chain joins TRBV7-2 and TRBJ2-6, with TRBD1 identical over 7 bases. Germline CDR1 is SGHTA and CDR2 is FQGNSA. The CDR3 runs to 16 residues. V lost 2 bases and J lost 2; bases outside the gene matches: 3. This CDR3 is CASSLQGVPGANVLTF. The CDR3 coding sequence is TGTGCCAGCAGCTTACAGGGGGTACCTGGGGCCAACGTCCTGACTTTC.

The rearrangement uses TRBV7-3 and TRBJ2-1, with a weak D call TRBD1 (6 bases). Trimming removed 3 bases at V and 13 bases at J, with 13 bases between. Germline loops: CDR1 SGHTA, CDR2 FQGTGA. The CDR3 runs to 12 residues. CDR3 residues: CASSFQGNPQFF. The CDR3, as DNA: TGTGCCAGCAGCTTTCAGGGGAATCCCCAGTTCTTC.

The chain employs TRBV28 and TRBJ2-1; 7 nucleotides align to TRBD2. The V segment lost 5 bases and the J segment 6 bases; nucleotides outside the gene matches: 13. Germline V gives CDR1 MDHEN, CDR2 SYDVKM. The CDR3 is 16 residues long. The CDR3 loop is CASSPLGAGERNEQFF. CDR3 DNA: TGTGCCAGCAGTCCCCTCGGGGCGGGAGAACGCAATGAGCAGTTCTTC.

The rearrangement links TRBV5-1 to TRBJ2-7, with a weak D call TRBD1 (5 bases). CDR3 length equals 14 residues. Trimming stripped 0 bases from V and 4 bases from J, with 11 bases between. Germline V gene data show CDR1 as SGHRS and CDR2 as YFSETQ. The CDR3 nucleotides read TGCGCCAGCAGCTTGGACCCTAGGGGATACGAGCAGTACTTC. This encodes CASSLDPRGYEQYF.

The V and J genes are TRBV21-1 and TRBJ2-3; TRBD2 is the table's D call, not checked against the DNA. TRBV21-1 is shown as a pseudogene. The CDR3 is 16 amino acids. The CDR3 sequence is CASSKDLGRGTDTQYF. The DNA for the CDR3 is TGTGCCAGCAGCAAAGACCTCGGGAGGGGGACAGATACGCAGTATTTT.

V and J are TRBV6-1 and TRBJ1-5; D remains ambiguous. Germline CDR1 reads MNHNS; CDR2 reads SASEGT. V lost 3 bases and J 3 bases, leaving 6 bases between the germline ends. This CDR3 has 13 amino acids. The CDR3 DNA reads TGTGCCAGCAGTGATTTAGTCAATCAGCCCCAGCATTTT. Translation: CASSDLVNQPQHF.